A single T cell receptor (beta chain) is shown here with its context. This sample is drawn from a study of technical replicates of blood from a few donors. The data were produced by immunoSEQ multiplex PCR, yet TCRdb's version contains in-frame clones alone and is incomplete. The sample lists about 73,000 clones, 90% to 95% occurring once. V was clipped by 0 bases and J by 3 bases, with 6 bases between them. Germline V lookup: CDR1 SGHRS, CDR2 YFSETQ. The CDR3 sequence is 13 residues long. This TCR derives from a human donor in good health. The sample consisted of T cells isolated from PBMCs. V is TRBV5-1 and J is TRBJ2-5; TRBD1 is a possible D gene (5 bases). The CDR3 is CASSLGGEETQYF. The CDR3 coding sequence is TGCGCCAGCAGCTTGGGGGGCGAAGAGACCCAGTACTTC.